The next 21 T cell receptor beta chains were all read from a single sample in a study of molecular identifiers for immune sequencing clone quantification. TCRdb itself ran the PCR reads through MiXCR, one entry per CDR3 protein. The table has over 550,000 distinct CDR3 sequences, approximately 24% seen once. The sample consisted of naive CD8+ T cells from blood, with Jurkat cell RNA spiked in. Subset reported: FACS-sorted CD8+CD4-CCR7+CD45RA+ naive T cells. The origin of the receptors is a human donor in good health. Some libraries in this study had Jurkat cell RNA spiked in.

This clonotype was seen repeatedly, ten times or more. The J gene is TRBJ2-7, the V gene TRBV27; TRBD2 agrees at 15 bases. With V trimmed by 8 bases and J by 7 bases, 9 bases remained unmatched. CDR3 length equals 15 residues. In germline, CDR1 is MNHEY, CDR2 SMNVEV (reference sequence). The CDR3 loop is CASAPGTSGRREQYF. CDR3 DNA sequence: TGTGCCAGCGCACCCGGGACTAGCGGGAGGAGAGAGCAGTACTTC.

This clonotype was detected many times. The rearrangement joins TRBV7-9 to TRBJ1-2; D unresolved. The length of the CDR3 is 16 residues. V lost 4 bases and J lost 3, with 18 bases in between. Germline V gene lookup returns CDR1 SEHNR and CDR2 FQNEAQ (reference sequence). The CDR3 here is CASSSRGGVQYYGYTF. As DNA, the CDR3 is TGTGCCAGCAGCTCCCGAGGCGGGGTACAGTACTATGGCTACACCTTC.

The chain employs TRBV5-6 and TRBJ2-7; TRBD2 is a possible D gene (6 bases). The V gene's germline CDR1 is SGHDT and CDR2 YYEEEE. This CDR3 spans 14 amino acids. The V gene lost 3 bases and the J gene lost 9 bases, with 19 bases spanning the gap. In nucleotides, the CDR3 is TGTGCCAGCAGCTCAGAGACCCCGGGGGTGGTGCAGTACTTC. Translating gives CASSSETPGVVQYF.

This clonotype was seen ten or more times. This sequence joins TRBV21-1 and TRBJ1-2. TRBV21-1 has pseudogene status. This CDR3 is 16 amino acids long. CDR3 DNA sequence: TGTGCCAGCAGCAAACCTGCTTTGGCAGATAACTATGGCTACACCTTC. Translated, it gives CASSKPALADNYGYTF.

The V and J genes are TRBV27 and TRBJ1-1; no definite D call. CDR3 length: 14 amino acids. The V end was cut by 2 bases, the J end by 1 base, with 8 bases between. Germline loops: CDR1 MNHEY, CDR2 SMNVEV (reference sequence). The CDR3 region has the DNA TGTGCCAGCAGTTTAGCAAAGCAGAACACTGAAGCTTTCTTT. Protein product: CASSLAKQNTEAFF.

This chain links TRBV6-5 with TRBJ2-7, with D perhaps assigned TRBD1 or TRBD2 (6 bases each). Trimming removed 4 bases at V and 6 bases at J, with 16 bases between. Germline V lookup: CDR1 MNHEY, CDR2 SVGAGI. This CDR3 comprises 14 residues. CDR3 residues: CASSLGGGYLEQYF. The CDR3 coding sequence is TGTGCCAGCAGTTTGGGGGGCGGCTATCTCGAGCAGTACTTC.

DNA of the CDR3: TGTGCCAGTAGTATTGACAGGGACCTTAGGGATGAGCAGTTCTTC. It is translated as CASSIDRDLRDEQFF. The chain carries TRBV19 and TRBJ2-1, with 7 bases identical to TRBD1. CDR1 is LNHDA, CDR2 SQIVND, per germline (reference sequence). There are 15 residues in the CDR3. V lost 3 bases, J lost 8 bases, and 10 bases stayed unmatched.

To note about this clonotype: A read error may explain this, as a much larger clone is one base away. The chain joins TRBV4-3 to TRBJ2-1; 12 bases match TRBD1. This CDR3 is 13 amino acids long. Germline CDR1 reads LGHNA; CDR2 reads YSLEER. Here the CDR3 DNA reads TGCGCCAGCAGCTACGGGACAGGGGGCGAGCAGTGCTTC. It encodes CASSYGTGGEQCF.

This clonotype was seen only a few times. No DNA is shown, since the ends of the CDR3 on it are uncertain; the CDR3 is the one TCRdb lists. The chain has TRBV21-1 and TRBJ2-3; TRBD1 is taken as the D call from the table, unchecked against the DNA. TRBV21-1 is described as a pseudogene. Inclusive of both ends, the CDR3 amounts to 17 amino acids. This CDR3 is CASSKSVGQGAADTQYF.

In regard to this clonotype: This may arise from a read error, as a much more abundant clone is one base away. The V call is TRBV6-5, the J call TRBJ2-7; perhaps TRBD1 as D (6 bases). Per the germline V gene, CDR1 is MNHEY and CDR2 is SVGAGI. The CDR3 sequence is 14 residues long. CDR3 DNA sequence: TGTGCCAGCAGTTTGACGACAGGTTCCTACGCGCAGTACTTC. Residues: CASSLTTGSYAQYF.

This clonotype was observed at least ten times. The rearrangement links TRBV5-4 to TRBJ2-7, with D unclear. This CDR3 comprises 14 residues. From germline, CDR1 is SGHNT and CDR2 YYREEE (reference sequence). The ends were cut back, 0 bases at V and 3 bases at J, with 10 bases in the middle. The CDR3: CASSLEQDNYEQYF. CDR3 sequence (DNA): TGTGCCAGCAGCTTGGAACAAGATAACTACGAGCAGTACTTC.

CDR3 amino acids: CASSTGPAISYNEQFF. The CDR3 nucleotides read TGTGCCAGCAGCACGGGACCCGCGATCTCCTACAATGAGCAGTTCTTC. This chain links TRBV5-6 with TRBJ2-1; either TRBD1 or TRBD2 may fit D (5 bases each). Deletions cut 4 bases from V and 0 bases from J, with 14 bases between. The CDR3 has 16 residues. CDR1 SGHDT and CDR2 YYEEEE come from the germline V gene. The entire variable domain, with the rest obtained from reference TRBV5-6 and TRBJ2-1, is as follows: DAGVTQSPTHLIKTRGQQVTLRCSPKSGHDTVSWYQQALGQGPQFIFQYYEEEERQRGNFPDRFSGHQFPNYSSELNVNALLLGDSALYLCASSTGPAISYNEQFFGPGTRLTVL.

Turning to this clonotype: This clone may be a read error of a much larger clone one base away. DNA for the CDR3: TGTGCTAGTGGTTTGGTTATGAGGGGGGGCCTAGGTGAGCGGTTCTTC. This gives the protein CASGLVMRGGLGERFF. The rearrangement joins TRBV12-5 to TRBJ2-1; tentative D call: TRBD2 (7 bases). The CDR3 loop spans 16 amino acids. Germline V gives CDR1 LGHNT, CDR2 FRNRAP.

V gene TRBV2 combines with J gene TRBJ2-1, with TRBD1 matching 8 bases. CDR3 length equals 16 residues. CDR1 is SNHLY and CDR2 is FYNNEI in the germline V gene. The junction had 11 bases not matched to a gene; V was cut back by 6 bases and J by 4 bases. The CDR3 here is CASRPQGAGVYNEQFF. The DNA for the CDR3 is TGTGCCAGCAGGCCCCAGGGGGCGGGTGTGTACAATGAGCAGTTCTTC.

This clonotype has at least ten counts. The V and J genes are TRBV20-1 and TRBJ1-5; 7 bases agree with TRBD1. The trim removed 4 bases at V and 5 bases at J, leaving 8 bases unmatched. The germline gives CDR1 DFQATT, CDR2 SNEGSKA (reference sequence). The CDR3 sequence is 14 residues long. CDR3 DNA: TGCAGTGCTATCCTTGACAGGGTTGATCAGCCCCAGCATTTT. Its protein product is CSAILDRVDQPQHF.

There are many counts of this clonotype. The chain couples TRBV7-6 to TRBJ2-3, with 10 bases lining up with TRBD2. CDR1 SGHVS and CDR2 FNYEAQ come from the germline V gene. Germline trimming cut 1 base from V and 0 bases from J; bases unmatched to any gene: 10. This CDR3 is built from 19 residues. The CDR3 nucleotides read TGTGCCAGCAGCTTAGGTGTAGCGGGGGGACCATCAAGCACAGATACGCAGTATTTT. Translated, it gives CASSLGVAGGPSSTDTQYF.

This clonotype has at least ten counts. The chain recombines TRBV6-5 with TRBJ1-5; D ambiguous. This CDR3 contains 17 residues. Germline V gives CDR1 MNHEY, CDR2 SVGAGI. Trimming cost V 6 bases and J 0 bases, with 18 bases left between them. The CDR3: CASSPRSTGFSNQPQHF. The CDR3 nucleotides are TGTGCCAGCAGCCCAAGGTCCACGGGCTTTAGCAATCAGCCCCAGCATTTT.

This clonotype was picked up a small number of times. The gene calls are TRBV6-2 or TRBV6-3 and TRBJ2-3; 14 bases are shared with TRBD2. The germline gives CDR1 MNHEY, CDR2 SVGEGT. The CDR3 has 17 residues. V shed 6 bases, J shed 2 bases, and the junction held 7 bases outside the gene matches. The CDR3 protein is CASRTGTSGGLTDTQYF. In nucleotides, the CDR3 is TGTGCCAGCAGGACCGGGACTAGCGGGGGTCTCACAGATACGCAGTATTTT.

As for this clonotype: A much more abundant neighbour one base away suggests this may be a read error. V is TRBV5-1 and J is TRBJ2-7, with D possibly being TRBD1 (7 bases). Per germline, CDR1 SGHRS and CDR2 YFSETQ. This CDR3 is built from 16 residues. The V gene lost 3 bases and the J gene lost 3 bases, with 19 bases spanning the gap. Here the CDR3 reads CASSSAEGAALYEQYF. The DNA for the CDR3 is TGCGCCAGCAGCTCGGCGGAGGGGGCTGCTCTCTACGAGCAGTACTTC.

DNA of the CDR3: TGTGCCAGCAGCGACGGGACAGGGACGGCAGATACGCAGTATTTT. This sequence encodes CASSDGTGTADTQYF. The genes are TRBV7-9 and TRBJ2-3, with TRBD1 matching 9 bases. Germline V gene sequence: CDR1 SEHNR, CDR2 FQNEAQ (reference sequence). This CDR3 has 15 residues. The junction had 7 bases not matched to a gene; V was cut back by 5 bases and J by 4 bases.

Only a few counts were recorded for this clonotype. V usage is TRBV27 and J usage is TRBJ2-7; 8 positions match TRBD1. CDR3 length: 16 residues. V lost 2 bases and J lost 0; bases outside the gene matches: 6. CDR1 and CDR2 from the germline V gene are MNHEY and SMNVEV (reference sequence). CDR3 sequence (DNA): TGTGCCAGCAGTTTAAAGTGGGACAGGTACTCCTACGAGCAGTACTTC. Its translation is CASSLKWDRYSYEQYF.